This T cell receptor (beta chain) was sequenced for a study of human T cells and chemical hapten exposure. Study-level information: From small differences in pooled library volume came most of the variation in per-sample TCR yields.

Researchers extracted total RNA from unfractionated whole blood. CDR1 and CDR2 from the germline V gene are SNHLY and FYNNEI. V shed 6 bases, J shed 4 bases, and the junction held 6 bases outside the gene matches. CDR3 length: 15 amino acids. This clonotype was counted at least ten times. Individual cDNA molecules had unique molecular identifiers attached to them by the library. Per the original methods: The median was approximately 89,000 TCRs per sample, ranging roughly 20,000 to 690,600. MiXCR was run by TCRdb on the reads, yielding one entry per CDR3 protein. The V and J calls come from TCRdb's annotation, not from the publication. The sample lists more than 100,000 distinct CDR3 sequences, around 9% occurring once.

Sequencing was carried out using whole blood. The receptor's source is a human donor in good health. Some clones in this sample may be carry-over from other donors' samples. This chain connects TRBV2 to TRBJ1-5; 10 nucleotides align to TRBD1. Here the CDR3 DNA reads TGTGCCAGCAGAAGGACAGGGGGGGGGAATCAGCCCCAGCATTTT. Its protein product is CASRRTGGGNQPQHF. The entire variable domain, with the rest obtained from reference TRBV2 and TRBJ1-5, is as follows: EPEVTQTPSHQVTQMGQEVILRCVPISNHLYFYWYRQILGQKVEFLVSFYNNEISEKSEIFDDQFSVERPDGSNFTLKIRSTKLEDSAMYFCASRRTGGGNQPQHFGDGTRLSIL.